This TCR beta chain is drawn from a study of blood T cells in healthy people across ages. It was with a sample-barcoded 5' primer and a J-beta primer mix that a second PCR of roughly 7 to 12 cycles was run. MiXCR, run by TCRdb on the 5' RACE reads, gives a single entry per CDR3 protein. This table has 870,000 or so distinct CDR3 sequences, 29% appearing once. This CDR3 contains 15 residues. Germline lookup yields CDR1 LGHNT and CDR2 FRNRAP. The V gene lost 8 bases and the J gene lost 3 bases, with 16 bases spanning the gap. Sequencing was done on a sample of blood. The chain combines TRBV12-5 with TRBJ2-2; maybe TRBD2 (5 bases). The receptor's source is a woman at least 80 years old in good health. As DNA, the CDR3 is TGTGCTAGTAAGGGTGAGGCCGGGGACACCGGGGAGCTGTTTTTT. It yields the protein CASKGEAGDTGELFF.